Below, 19 T cell receptor beta chains from the same sample are listed, as sequenced in a study of blood T cell repertoires in COVID-19 (TCRdb year 2020). Library method: the immunoSEQ multiplex PCR assay. Not all clones reach the TCRdb copy of this immuneACCESS table, which keeps in-frame sequences only. Checked studies attribute under half of the gap to unresolved V genes and leave the rest unexplained. Present in this sample are about 440,000 clones, 90% of which were seen just once. The top ten hold 0.6% of the sample. Sequenced: PBMCs or T cells enriched from blood (not recorded which). The source of these receptors is a man in his late teens or twenties who had recovered from COVID-19.

V is TRBV12-3 or TRBV12-4 and J is TRBJ2-7; tentative D call: TRBD2 (5 bases). There are 12 residues in the CDR3. The ends were cut back, 5 bases at V and 4 bases at J, with 9 bases in the middle. The CDR3 loop is CASSPTSYEQYF. The CDR3 DNA reads as TGTGCCAGCAGTCCAACTAGTTACGAGCAGTACTTC.

This chain uses TRBV24-1 with TRBJ1-5; D is perhaps TRBD1 (5 bases). The CDR3 is 15 residues long. Trimming left V 2 bases short and J 4 bases short, with 11 bases between. Per germline, CDR1 KGHDR and CDR2 SFDVKD. This CDR3 reads CATSDSGRENQPQHF. Written as DNA, the CDR3 is TGTGCCACCAGTGATTCAGGGCGGGAAAATCAGCCCCAGCATTTT.

The chain joins TRBV3-1 (or the pseudogene TRBV3-2) to TRBJ1-2, with 8 bases that match TRBD1. CDR1 is LGHDT, CDR2 YNNKEL, per germline (reference sequence). The CDR3 is 15 amino acids. Unmatched junction bases numbered 11, after V lost 4 bases and J lost 7 bases. CDR3 amino acids: CASSRTPGQGAGYTF. As DNA, the CDR3 is TGTGCCAGCAGCCGGACTCCTGGACAGGGCGCTGGCTACACCTTC.

CDR3 nucleotides: TGTGCCAGCAGCCTCGACCCGGGACAGCGTGATGGCTACACCTTC. This gives the protein CASSLDPGQRDGYTF. The rearrangement uses TRBV9 and TRBJ1-2; 7 bases are a match to TRBD1. The CDR3 has 15 residues. The germline CDR1 and CDR2 sequences are SGDLS and YYNGEE. After removal of 4 bases from V and 6 bases from J, the junction contained 12 bases not matched to a gene.

The J gene is TRBJ2-4, the V gene TRBV11-2, with TRBD1 as a possible D gene (5 bases). V was cut by 1 base and J by 6 bases, with 16 bases left in between. The CDR3 consists of 16 residues. Germline CDR1 and CDR2: SGHAT and FQNNGV. The CDR3 reads CASSLAQTGAANIQYF. CDR3 nucleotide sequence: TGTGCCAGCAGCTTAGCTCAAACAGGCGCCGCAAACATTCAGTACTTC.

This clone was observed a handful of times. The J gene is TRBJ2-1, the V gene TRBV9; D perhaps matches TRBD2 (6 bases). V was clipped by 4 bases and J by 6 bases, with 20 bases between them. Germline V gene sequence: CDR1 SGDLS, CDR2 YYNGEE. The CDR3 consists of 16 residues. The CDR3 protein is CASSRHARGKLNEQFF. The CDR3 DNA reads as TGTGCCAGCAGCAGACATGCGCGGGGCAAGCTCAATGAGCAGTTCTTC.

This clone was detected only once. The CDR3 DNA reads TGTGCCAGCAGCCTACCGGAGGGGCTCTACACCTTC. It encodes CASSLPEGLYTF. This chain uses TRBV3-1 (or the pseudogene TRBV3-2) with TRBJ1-2; perhaps TRBD1 as D (5 bases). The length of the CDR3 is 12 residues. Germline lookup yields CDR1 LGHDT and CDR2 YNNKEL (reference sequence). V lost 4 bases to trimming and J lost 10 bases, with 13 bases between them.

This clone showed up just once. V gene TRBV11-2 combines with J gene TRBJ2-1, with TRBD1 matching over 8 bases. Germline CDR1 SGHAT, CDR2 FQNNGV. V trimming: 4 bases; J trimming: 3 bases; junction bases outside the gene matches: 11. The length of the CDR3 is 17 residues. The CDR3 DNA reads as TGTGCCAGCAGCTCCGGGCGAGGACAGGGCATCTACAATGAGCAGTTCTTC. It codes for CASSSGRGQGIYNEQFF.

V gene TRBV30 combines with J gene TRBJ2-2, with D possibly TRBD1 on 5 matching bases. CDR3 length equals 11 residues. The germline V gene encodes CDR1 GTSNPN and CDR2 SVGIG (reference sequence). The V end was cut by 5 bases, the J end by 6 bases, with 7 bases between. This chain's CDR3 is CAWEGAGELFF. CDR3 coding DNA: TGTGCCTGGGAAGGGGCCGGGGAGCTGTTTTTT.

The chain recombines TRBV25-1 with TRBJ2-3, with TRBD2 identical over 7 bases. The ends lost 8 bases at V and 0 bases at J; junction bases unmatched: 5. CDR1 MGHDK and CDR2 SYGVNS come from the germline V gene. The CDR3 is made up of 14 amino acids. In nucleotides, the CDR3 is TGTGCCAGCGGGAGGGGCGGGAGCACAGATACGCAGTATTTT. This gives the protein CASGRGGSTDTQYF.

The chain couples TRBV20-1 to TRBJ2-2; TRBD1 matches at 10 bases. Trimming removed 3 bases from V and 7 bases from J; junction bases left unmatched: 5. The length of the CDR3 is 14 residues. Germline-derived CDR1 and CDR2 are DFQATT and SNEGSKA (reference sequence). The CDR3 protein is CSASPGQGVGELFF. CDR3 sequence (DNA): TGCAGTGCTAGTCCTGGACAGGGGGTCGGGGAGCTGTTTTTT.

The chain uses TRBV4-1 and TRBJ2-2; 12 nucleotides align to TRBD1. The CDR3 runs to 17 residues. CDR1 MGHRA and CDR2 YSYEKL come from the germline V gene. With V trimmed by 4 bases and J by 6 bases, 9 bases remained unmatched. As DNA, the CDR3 is TGCGCCAGCAGCCCGGAAAAGGGACAGGGGGCTTCCGGGGAGCTGTTTTTT. Its translation: CASSPEKGQGASGELFF.

CDR3 protein: CATSRDPYTRSTNEKLFF. Written as DNA, the CDR3 is TGTGCCACCAGCAGAGATCCGTATACACGTTCAACTAATGAAAAACTGTTTTTT. The rearrangement links TRBV15 to TRBJ1-4; D is unclear. V gave up 0 bases and J gave up 0 bases, with 14 bases separating them. The germline V gene encodes CDR1 LNHNV and CDR2 YYDKDF (reference sequence). The CDR3 totals 18 residues.

Only one count was recorded for this clone. The chain carries TRBV7-3 and TRBJ2-7; 10 nucleotides match TRBD2. With V trimmed by 3 bases and J by 3 bases, 2 bases remained unmatched. This CDR3 has 14 residues. Germline values: CDR1 SGHTA, CDR2 FQGTGA. CDR3 DNA: TGTGCCAGCAGCTTGGCTAGCGGGAGCTACGAGCAGTACTTC. Translation gives CASSLASGSYEQYF.

The chain combines TRBV29-1 with TRBJ2-7, with a tentative D call TRBD2 (6 bases). The V end was cut by 7 bases, the J end by 5 bases, with 18 bases between. The CDR3 totals 13 residues. Germline V lookup: CDR1 SQVTM, CDR2 ANQGSEA. CDR3 amino acids: CSGRTEGYDEQYF. The CDR3 bases are TGCAGCGGAAGGACGGAGGGATACGACGAGCAGTACTTC.

V gene TRBV27 combines with J gene TRBJ1-1; 7 bases are a match to TRBD1. CDR1 is MNHEY and CDR2 is SMNVEV in the germline V gene (reference sequence). This CDR3 comprises 16 residues. Trimming removed 7 bases from V and 4 bases from J; junction bases left unmatched: 15. DNA of the CDR3: TGTGCCAGCACCCCGCGGACAGGTGTATTGACCACTGAAGCTTTCTTT. As protein: CASTPRTGVLTTEAFF.

The rearrangement uses TRBV7-2 and TRBJ2-7, with unresolved D. This CDR3 is built from 15 residues. Trimming removed 6 bases at V and 0 bases at J, with 15 bases between. Germline loops: CDR1 SGHTA, CDR2 FQGNSA. Here the CDR3 reads CASRLMAQASYEQYF. The DNA of the CDR3 is TGTGCCAGCAGACTCATGGCCCAGGCCTCCTACGAGCAGTACTTC.

About this clone: At one end, the junction sequence differs from germline, possibly due to a read error. V is TRBV6-1 and J is TRBJ1-4; D is undetermined. Germline values: CDR1 MNHNS, CDR2 SASEGT. The CDR3 is made up of 13 amino acids. Here the CDR3 DNA reads TGTGCCAGTAGTGATAGTACGAGTGAAAAACTGTTTTTT. Translating it yields CASSDSTSEKLFF.

This clone showed up just once. This sequence joins TRBV13 and TRBJ2-3, with 10 bases aligning to TRBD2. The J segment lost 5 bases and the V segment lost 5 bases, leaving 10 bases of the junction unmatched. CDR1 is PRHDT, CDR2 FYEKMQ, per germline (reference sequence). The CDR3 extends over 16 amino acids. CDR3 nucleotides: TGTGCCAGCAGCACACCAGCGGGGGGGCCGGGAGATACGCAGTATTTT. Its protein is CASSTPAGGPGDTQYF. Based on the CDR3 plus reference TRBV13 and TRBJ2-3, the full variable domain is AAGVIQSPRHLIKEKRETATLKCYPIPRHDTVYWYQQGPGQDPQFLISFYEKMQSDKGSIPDRFSAQQFSDYHSELNMSSLELGDSALYFCASSTPAGGPGDTQYFGPGTRLTVL.